This T cell receptor (beta chain) was captured in a study of T-cell memory formation after mild COVID-19. Study observations and caveats: Pre-infection memory held some responding clones, suggesting pre-existing cross-reactive T cells responded. Whereas later expanders leaned CD4+, clones contracting day 15 to 85 showed a balanced CD4/CD8 makeup. Contracting CD4+ clones were located mainly in CM and EM, and CD8+ clones in EMRA.

The CDR3 is made up of 14 amino acids. Trimming removed 1 base from V and 8 bases from J; junction bases left unmatched: 2. CDR1 and CDR2 (germline): LNHNV, YYDKDF (reference sequence). The TCR alpha and TCR beta cDNA libraries, bearing sample barcodes and UMIs, were generated by 5'RACE using constant-segment primers. TCRdb called the 5' RACE reads again in MiXCR, with one record for every CDR3 protein. The sample comprises about 560,000 distinct CDR3 sequences, roughly a sixth of which are singletons, and about 7.5% rests with the top ten. To note about this clonotype: The antigen remains undetermined.

This chain links TRBV15 with TRBJ1-4, with 9 bases identical to TRBD1. This receptor was taken from an adult woman who had mild COVID-19 (a few samples of this study predate the infection). Cell type and time point are not known. The sample taken for sequencing was PBMCs or a T cell subset sorted from them (not recorded which). The CDR3 loop is CATSRGTGEEKLFF. The CDR3 DNA follows: TGTGCCACCAGCAGAGGGACAGGGGAAGAAAAACTGTTTTTT.